This T cell receptor (beta chain) comes out of a study of metastatic and nonmetastatic thyroid tumors. Study-wide context: Across blood and tumor or nodule tissue, repertoires from malignant and benign thyroid patients were compared with one another.

Thyroid surgery was performed in patients who had received no treatment beforehand. Broader study findings: Across blood and tumor, TCR beta diversity in malignant thyroid tumors was reportedly significantly higher than in benign nodules.

In the source study's methods: Between-group CDR3 differences, defined by clinicopathological status, yielded a distant-metastasis classifier for papillary thyroid cancer. MiXCR was used by TCRdb to re-call the PCR reads. The V and J calls follow TCRdb's processing rather than the paper's. The sample includes tens of thousands of clones, 15% to 20% of them seen just once. In its sample, this clone was seen a few times. Its antigen is not identified. A much larger clone differs by one base, so this may be a read error. This sample includes further DNA sequences coding for the same CDR3. The CDR3 covers 16 residues. The germline V and J ends were trimmed by 5 bases and 8 bases, with 22 bases remaining between them.

Material for sequencing was blood. This sequence originates from a male donor with papillary thyroid cancer or a benign thyroid nodule (not recorded which). Some clones in this sample may be carry-over from other donors' samples. J is TRBJ2-1 and V is TRBV12-3 or TRBV12-4, with D unresolved. CDR3 in amino acids: CASSPGANQATDEQFF. The CDR3, as DNA: TGTGCCAGCAGTCCGGGTGCAAATCAGGCAACGGATGAGCAGTTCTTC.